This T cell receptor (beta chain) was sequenced for a study of graft-versus-host responses after intestinal transplantation. The junction had 6 bases not matched to a gene; V was cut back by 7 bases and J by 6 bases. This CDR3 contains 13 residues. Germline lookup yields CDR1 SGHRS and CDR2 YFSETQ. Assay used: immunoSEQ multiplex PCR; TCRdb lists only in-frame clones, some missing. The data hold about 98,000 clones, with around 88% observed a single time. The rearrangement uses TRBV5-1 and TRBJ2-2; the match to TRBD2 covers 7 bases. The source material was PBMCs, sampled 255 days after intestinal transplant. This TCR was sampled from a human patient who received an intestinal transplant, so some T cells may come from the graft donor. CDR3 sequence (DNA): TGCGCCAGCGCGGGAGCCGGGGCCGGGGAGCTGTTTTTT. This encodes CASAGAGAGELFF.